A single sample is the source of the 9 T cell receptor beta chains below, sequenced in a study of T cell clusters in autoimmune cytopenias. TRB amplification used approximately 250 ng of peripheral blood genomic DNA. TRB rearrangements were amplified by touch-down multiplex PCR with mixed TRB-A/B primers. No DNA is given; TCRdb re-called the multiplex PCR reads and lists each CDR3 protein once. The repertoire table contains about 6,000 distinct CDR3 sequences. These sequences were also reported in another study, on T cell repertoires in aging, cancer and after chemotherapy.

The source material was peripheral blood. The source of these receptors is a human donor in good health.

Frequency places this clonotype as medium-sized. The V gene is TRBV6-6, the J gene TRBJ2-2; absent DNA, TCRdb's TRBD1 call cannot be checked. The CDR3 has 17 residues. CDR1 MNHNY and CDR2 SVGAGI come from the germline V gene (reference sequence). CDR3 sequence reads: CASRPPPAGTNTGELFF.

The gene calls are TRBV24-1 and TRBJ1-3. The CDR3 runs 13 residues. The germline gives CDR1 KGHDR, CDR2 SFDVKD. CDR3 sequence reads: CATSALTGNTIYF.

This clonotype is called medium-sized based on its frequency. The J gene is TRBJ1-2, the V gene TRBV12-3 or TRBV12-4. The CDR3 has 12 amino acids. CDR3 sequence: CASSREGYGYTF.

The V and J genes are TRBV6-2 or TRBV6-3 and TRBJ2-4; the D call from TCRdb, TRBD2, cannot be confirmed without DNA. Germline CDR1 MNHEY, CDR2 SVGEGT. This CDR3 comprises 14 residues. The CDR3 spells CASSYQREVVIQYF.

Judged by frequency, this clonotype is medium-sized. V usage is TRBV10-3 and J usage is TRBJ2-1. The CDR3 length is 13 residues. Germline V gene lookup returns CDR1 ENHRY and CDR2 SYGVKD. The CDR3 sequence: CAISESDGNEQFF.

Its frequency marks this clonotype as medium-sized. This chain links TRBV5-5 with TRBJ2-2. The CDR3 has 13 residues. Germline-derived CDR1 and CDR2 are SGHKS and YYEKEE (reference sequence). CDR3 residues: CASSLVDTGELFF.

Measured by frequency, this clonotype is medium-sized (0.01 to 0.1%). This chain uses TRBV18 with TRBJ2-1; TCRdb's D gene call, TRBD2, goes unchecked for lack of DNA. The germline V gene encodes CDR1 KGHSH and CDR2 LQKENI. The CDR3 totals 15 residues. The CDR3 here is CASSPGLAPYNEQFF.

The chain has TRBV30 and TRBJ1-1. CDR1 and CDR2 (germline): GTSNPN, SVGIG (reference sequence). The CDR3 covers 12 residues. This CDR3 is CAWSFSGTEAFF.

CDR3 amino acids: CSASSGDTQYF. This chain connects TRBV20-1 to TRBJ2-3. Germline loops: CDR1 DFQATT, CDR2 SNEGSKA (reference sequence). The CDR3 totals 11 residues.